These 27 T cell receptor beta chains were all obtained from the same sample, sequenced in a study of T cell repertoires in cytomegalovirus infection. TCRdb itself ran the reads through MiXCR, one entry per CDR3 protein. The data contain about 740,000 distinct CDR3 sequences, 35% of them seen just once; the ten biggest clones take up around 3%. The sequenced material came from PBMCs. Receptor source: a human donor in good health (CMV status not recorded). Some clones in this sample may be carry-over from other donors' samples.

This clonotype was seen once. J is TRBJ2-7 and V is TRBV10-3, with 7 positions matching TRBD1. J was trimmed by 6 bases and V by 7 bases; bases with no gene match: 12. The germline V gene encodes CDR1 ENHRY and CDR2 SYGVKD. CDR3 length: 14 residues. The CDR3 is CAITIQLTGSEQYF. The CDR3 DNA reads TGTGCCATCACGATACAACTGACAGGGAGCGAGCAGTACTTC.

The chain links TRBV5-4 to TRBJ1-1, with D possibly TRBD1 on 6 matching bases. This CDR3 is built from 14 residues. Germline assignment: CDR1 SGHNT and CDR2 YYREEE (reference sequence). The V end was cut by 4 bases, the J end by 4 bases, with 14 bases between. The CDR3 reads CASSVPQGGTEAFF. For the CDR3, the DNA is TGTGCCAGCAGCGTGCCACAGGGAGGCACTGAAGCTTTCTTT.

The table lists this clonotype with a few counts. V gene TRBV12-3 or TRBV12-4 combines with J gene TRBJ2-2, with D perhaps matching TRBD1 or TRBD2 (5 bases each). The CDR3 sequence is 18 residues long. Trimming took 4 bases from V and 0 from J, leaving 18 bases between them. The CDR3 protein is CASSSTGARPPNTGELFF. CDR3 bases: TGTGCCAGCAGTTCCACCGGGGCACGACCCCCGAACACCGGGGAGCTGTTTTTT.

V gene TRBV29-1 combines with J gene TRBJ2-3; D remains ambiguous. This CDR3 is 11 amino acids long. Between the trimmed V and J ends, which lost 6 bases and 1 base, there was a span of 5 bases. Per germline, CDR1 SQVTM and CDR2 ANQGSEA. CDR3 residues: CSVTRTDTQYF. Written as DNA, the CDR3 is TGCAGCGTGACGCGCACAGATACGCAGTATTTT.

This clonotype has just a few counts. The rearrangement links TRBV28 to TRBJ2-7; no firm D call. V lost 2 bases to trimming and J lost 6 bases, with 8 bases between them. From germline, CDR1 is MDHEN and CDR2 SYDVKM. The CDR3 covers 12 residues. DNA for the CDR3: TGTGCCAGCAGTTTAGGGGTTCGCGAGCAGTACTTC. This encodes CASSLGVREQYF. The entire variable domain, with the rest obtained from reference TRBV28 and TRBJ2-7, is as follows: DVKVTQSSRYLVKRTGEKVFLECVQDMDHENMFWYRQDPGLGLRLIYFSYDVKMKEKGDIPEGYSVSREKKERFSLILESASTNQTSMYLCASSLGVREQYFGPGTRLTVT.

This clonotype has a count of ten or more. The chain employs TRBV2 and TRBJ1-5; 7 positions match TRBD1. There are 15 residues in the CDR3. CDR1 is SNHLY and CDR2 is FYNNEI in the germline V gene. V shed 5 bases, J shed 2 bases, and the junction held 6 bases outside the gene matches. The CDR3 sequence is CASSLGTVGNQPQHF. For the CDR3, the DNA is TGTGCCAGCAGTCTCGGGACAGTGGGCAATCAGCCCCAGCATTTT.

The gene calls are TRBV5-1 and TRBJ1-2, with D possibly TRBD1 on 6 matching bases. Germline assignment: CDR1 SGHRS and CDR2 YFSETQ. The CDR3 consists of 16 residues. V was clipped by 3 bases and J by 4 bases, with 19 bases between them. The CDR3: CASSWGTRGTSYGYTF. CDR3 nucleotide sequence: TGCGCCAGCAGCTGGGGGACAAGGGGCACCTCCTATGGCTACACCTTC.

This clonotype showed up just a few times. The CDR3 DNA reads as TGTGGGGAGGCTCACCAAAACACCATATATTTT. Protein product: CGEAHQNTIYF. This chain connects TRBV7-2 to TRBJ1-3; unclear D gene. Germline V CDR1 and CDR2: SGHTA, FQGNSA. There are 11 residues in the CDR3. The full variable domain, its missing parts supplied by reference TRBV7-2 and TRBJ1-3, is GAGVSQSPSNKVTEKGKDVELRCDPISGHTALYWYRQSLGQGLEFLIYFQGNSAPDKSGLPSDRFSAERTGGSVSTLTIQRTQQEDSAVYLCGEAHQNTIYFGEGSWLTVV.

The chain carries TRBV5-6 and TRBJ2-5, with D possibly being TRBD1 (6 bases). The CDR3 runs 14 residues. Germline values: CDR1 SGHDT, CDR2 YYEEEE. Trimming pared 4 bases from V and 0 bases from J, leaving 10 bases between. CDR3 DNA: TGTGCCAGCAGCCCTGGGACAAACCAAGAGACCCAGTACTTC. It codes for CASSPGTNQETQYF.

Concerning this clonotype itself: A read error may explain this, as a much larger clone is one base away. The CDR3 sequence: CASSLSSWSTDTQYF. In nucleotides, the CDR3 is TGTGCTAGCAGCTTATCTAGCTGGAGCACAGATACGCAGTATTTT. This chain joins TRBV7-6 and TRBJ2-3, with D tentatively TRBD2 (5 bases). CDR1 is SGHVS, CDR2 FNYEAQ, per germline. CDR3 size: 15 residues.

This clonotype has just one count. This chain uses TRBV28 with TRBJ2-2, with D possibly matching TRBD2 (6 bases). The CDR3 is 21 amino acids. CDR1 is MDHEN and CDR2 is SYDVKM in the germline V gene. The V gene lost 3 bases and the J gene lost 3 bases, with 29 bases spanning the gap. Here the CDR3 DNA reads TGTGCCAGCAGTTTTGCTCCAACTGGGCACGGGAGTCTAAGTTACACCGGGGAGCTGTTTTTT. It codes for CASSFAPTGHGSLSYTGELFF.

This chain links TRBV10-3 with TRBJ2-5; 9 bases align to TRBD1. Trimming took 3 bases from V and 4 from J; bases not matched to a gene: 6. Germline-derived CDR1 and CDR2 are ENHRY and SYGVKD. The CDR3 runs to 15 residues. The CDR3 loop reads CAISEPNRGRETQYF. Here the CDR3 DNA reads TGTGCCATCAGTGAACCAAACAGGGGGCGAGAGACCCAGTACTTC.

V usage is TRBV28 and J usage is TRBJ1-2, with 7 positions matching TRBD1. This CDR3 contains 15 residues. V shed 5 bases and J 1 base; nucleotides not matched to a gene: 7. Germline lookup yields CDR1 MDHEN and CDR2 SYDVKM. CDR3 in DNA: TGTGCCAGCAGTGTCGGAGGGGGCCTTAACTATGGCTACACCTTC. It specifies CASSVGGGLNYGYTF.

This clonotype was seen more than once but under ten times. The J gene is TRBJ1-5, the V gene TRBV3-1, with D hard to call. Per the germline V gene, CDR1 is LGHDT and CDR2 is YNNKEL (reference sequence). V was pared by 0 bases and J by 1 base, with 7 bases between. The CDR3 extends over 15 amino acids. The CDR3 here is CASSQDARSNQPQHF. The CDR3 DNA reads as TGTGCCAGCAGCCAAGATGCCAGGAGCAATCAGCCCCAGCATTTT.

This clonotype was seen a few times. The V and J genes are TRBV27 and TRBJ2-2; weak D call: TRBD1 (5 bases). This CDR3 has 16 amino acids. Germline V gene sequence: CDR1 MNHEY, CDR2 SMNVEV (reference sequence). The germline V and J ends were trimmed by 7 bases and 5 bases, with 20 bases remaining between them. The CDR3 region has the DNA TGTGCCAGCACCGCCCTAGGGGCCCCTAGGACCGGGGAGCTGTTTTTT. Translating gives CASTALGAPRTGELFF.

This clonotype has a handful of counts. The CDR3 sequence: CASSYRDGSYNEQFF. CDR3 bases: TGTGCCAGCAGTTACCGGGACGGCTCCTACAATGAGCAGTTCTTC. The rearrangement links TRBV6-1 to TRBJ2-1; the D call may be TRBD1 or TRBD2 (5 bases each). Germline V gives CDR1 MNHNS, CDR2 SASEGT. The germline V and J ends were trimmed by 5 bases and 0 bases, with 11 bases remaining between them. This CDR3 contains 15 residues.

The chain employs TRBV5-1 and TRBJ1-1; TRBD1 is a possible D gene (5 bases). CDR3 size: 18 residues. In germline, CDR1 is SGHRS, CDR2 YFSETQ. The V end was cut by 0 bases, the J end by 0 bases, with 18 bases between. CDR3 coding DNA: TGCGCCAGCAGCTTGGACGTTCCCAGGGCAGGGCTGAACACTGAAGCTTTCTTT. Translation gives CASSLDVPRAGLNTEAFF.

The CDR3, as DNA: TGTGCCAGCACCGAGCACCGCCCAGGAATCGAACTGTTTTTT. Translation gives CASTEHRPGIELFF. V usage is TRBV28 and J usage is TRBJ1-4; D gene uncertain. The V gene lost 7 bases and the J gene lost 12 bases, with 21 bases spanning the gap. Looked up from germline, CDR1 is MDHEN and CDR2 is SYDVKM. The CDR3 extends over 14 amino acids. Together with reference TRBV28 and TRBJ1-4, the CDR3 gives the full variable domain: DVKVTQSSRYLVKRTGEKVFLECVQDMDHENMFWYRQDPGLGLRLIYFSYDVKMKEKGDIPEGYSVSREKKERFSLILESASTNQTSMYLCASTEHRPGIELFFGSGTQLSVL.

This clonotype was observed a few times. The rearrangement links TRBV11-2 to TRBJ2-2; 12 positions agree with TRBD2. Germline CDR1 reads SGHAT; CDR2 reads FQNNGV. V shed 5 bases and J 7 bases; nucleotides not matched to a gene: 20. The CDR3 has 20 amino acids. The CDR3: CASSPPSLGLAGPRGGELFF. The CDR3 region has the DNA TGTGCCAGCAGCCCACCAAGTCTCGGACTAGCGGGGCCCCGCGGCGGGGAGCTGTTTTTT.

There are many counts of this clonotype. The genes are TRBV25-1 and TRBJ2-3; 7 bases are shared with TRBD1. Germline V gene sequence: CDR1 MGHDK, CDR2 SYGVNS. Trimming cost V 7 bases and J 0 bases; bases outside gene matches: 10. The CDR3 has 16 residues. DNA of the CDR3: TGTGCCAGCACCCACGAGACAGGGTCTAGCACAGATACGCAGTATTTT. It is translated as CASTHETGSSTDTQYF.

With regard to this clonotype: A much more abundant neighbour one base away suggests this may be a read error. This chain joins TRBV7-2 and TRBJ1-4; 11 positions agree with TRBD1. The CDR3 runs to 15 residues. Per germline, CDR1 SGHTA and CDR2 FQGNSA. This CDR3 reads CSSSSGQGAREKLFF. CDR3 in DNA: TGTTCCAGCAGCTCAGGACAGGGGGCGCGCGAAAAACTGTTTTTT.

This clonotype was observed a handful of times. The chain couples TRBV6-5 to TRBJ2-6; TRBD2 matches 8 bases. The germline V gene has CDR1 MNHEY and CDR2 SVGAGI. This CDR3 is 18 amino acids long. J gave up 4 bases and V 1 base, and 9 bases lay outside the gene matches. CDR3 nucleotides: TGTGCCAGCAGTTACTACCCAGCGGGAGTCTCAGGGGCCAACGTCCTGACTTTC. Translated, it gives CASSYYPAGVSGANVLTF.

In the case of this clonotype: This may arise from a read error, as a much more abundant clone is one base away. Written as DNA, the CDR3 is TGTTCCAGCAGCTCACAGTACAATCAGCCCCAGCATTTT. Encoded protein: CSSSSQYNQPQHF. The chain employs TRBV7-3 and TRBJ1-5; D remains unclear. Looked up from germline, CDR1 is SGHTA and CDR2 is FQGTGA. CDR3 size: 13 residues.

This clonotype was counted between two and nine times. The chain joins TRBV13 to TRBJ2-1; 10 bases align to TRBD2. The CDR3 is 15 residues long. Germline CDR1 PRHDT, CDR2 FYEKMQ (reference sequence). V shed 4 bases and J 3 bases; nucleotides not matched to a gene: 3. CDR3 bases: TGTGCCAGCAGCTCCCGACTAGCGGGCTACAATGAGCAGTTCTTC. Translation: CASSSRLAGYNEQFF.

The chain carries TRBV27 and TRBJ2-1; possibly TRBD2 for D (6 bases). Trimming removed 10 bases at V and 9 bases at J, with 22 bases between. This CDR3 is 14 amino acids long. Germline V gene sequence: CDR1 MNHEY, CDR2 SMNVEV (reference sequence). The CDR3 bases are TGTGCCATTTCAAAGGGGACGGGGGAGAGTGAGCAGTTCTTC. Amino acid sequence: CAISKGTGESEQFF.

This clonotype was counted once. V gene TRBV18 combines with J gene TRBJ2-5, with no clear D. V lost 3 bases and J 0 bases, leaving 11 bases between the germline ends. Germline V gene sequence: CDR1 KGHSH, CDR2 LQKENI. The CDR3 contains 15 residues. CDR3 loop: CASSPWASHQETQYF. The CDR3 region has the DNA TGTGCCAGCTCACCTTGGGCTAGTCACCAAGAGACCCAGTACTTC.

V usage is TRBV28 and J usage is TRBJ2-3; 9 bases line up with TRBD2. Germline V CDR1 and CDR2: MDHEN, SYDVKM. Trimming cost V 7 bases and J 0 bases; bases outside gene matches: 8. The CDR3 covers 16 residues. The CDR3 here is CASIAGAFSSTDTQYF. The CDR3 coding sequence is TGTGCCAGCATAGCGGGAGCATTCTCTAGCACAGATACGCAGTATTTT. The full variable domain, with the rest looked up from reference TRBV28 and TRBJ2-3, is DVKVTQSSRYLVKRTGEKVFLECVQDMDHENMFWYRQDPGLGLRLIYFSYDVKMKEKGDIPEGYSVSREKKERFSLILESASTNQTSMYLCASIAGAFSSTDTQYFGPGTRLTVL.